These T cell receptor beta chains were read from a single sample in a study of blood T cell repertoires in COVID-19. Clones were read by immunoSEQ multiplex PCR, and TCRdb kept only the in-frame ones, dropping some. The data contain around 180,000 clones, roughly 88% of them singletons. The sample taken for sequencing was peripheral blood. These receptors all stem from a woman older than 75 with acute or convalescent COVID-19. Both conserved end residues are part of each CDR3. D genes are given only for firm matches. For some rows the clone size is stated as once, few or many, or as a class when expanded; others skip it.

>TRBV9|-|TRBD2|TRBJ2-5
CASSVAGGTSGETQYF
TGTGCCAGCAGCGTAGCGGGCGGGACTAGCGGAGAGACCCAGTACTTC
>TRBV7-2|-|-|TRBJ1-5
CASSLVAFINGSNQPQHF
TGTGCCAGCAGCTTAGTAGCGTTTATAAACGGTAGCAATCAGCCCCAGCATTTT
>TRBV19|-|TRBD1|TRBJ1-4
CASTDRVDSEKLFF
TGTGCCAGTACCGACAGGGTTGACAGTGAAAAACTGTTTTTT
>TRBV11-3|-|-|TRBJ2-2
CASSPSLATGELFF
TGTGCCAGCAGCCCTTCACTAGCCACCGGGGAGCTGTTTTTT
>TRBV19|-|TRBD1|TRBJ2-2
CASSSPRGLLSNTGELFF
TGTGCCAGTAGTTCCCCCAGGGGGCTCCTTTCGAACACCGGGGAGCTGTTTTTT
>TRBV28|few|TRBD2|TRBJ2-2
CASSSGLAGVGELFF
TGTGCCAGCAGCTCGGGACTAGCGGGGGTAGGGGAGCTGTTTTTT
>TRBV7-8|-|-|TRBJ1-4
CASSLGAGLMGEKLFF
TGTGCCAGCAGCTTAGGGGCTGGCCTAATGGGCGAAAAACTGTTTTTT
>TRBV2|-|-|TRBJ1-4
CASNPSTTNEKLFF
TGTGCCAGCAACCCGTCTACAACTAATGAAAAACTGTTTTTT
>TRBV12-3/TRBV12-4|once|TRBD1|TRBJ1-2
CASKRTGTYGYTF
TGTGCCAGCAAGCGGACAGGAACATATGGCTACACCTTC
>TRBV28|-|-|TRBJ2-6
CASRPSWSSGANVLTF
TGTGCCAGCCGTCCTTCGTGGAGCTCTGGGGCCAACGTCCTGACTTTC
>TRBV5-1|once|TRBD1|TRBJ2-5
CASSLSRGRETQYF
TGCGCCAGCAGCTTGTCAAGGGGGCGAGAGACCCAGTACTTC
>TRBV5-1|-|-|TRBJ2-3
CASSLAVGDTQYF
TGCGCCAGCAGCTTGGCGGTTGGAGATACGCAGTATTTT
>TRBV4-1|-|-|TRBJ1-1
CASSQRVGGSTTEAFF
TGCGCCAGCAGCCAGAGGGTAGGGGGTTCGACCACTGAAGCTTTCTTT
>TRBV6-2/TRBV6-3|-|-|TRBJ1-5
CASSYGGPSQPQHF
TGTGCCAGCAGTTACGGAGGGCCCTCTCAGCCCCAGCATTTT
>TRBV27|-|TRBD1|TRBJ1-5
CASSRTGAQQPQHF
TGTGCCAGCAGCCGTACAGGGGCGCAGCAGCCCCAGCATTTT
>TRBV7-2|few|-|TRBJ2-2
CASSRGGTGELFF
TGTGCCAGCAGCCGGGGTGGGACCGGGGAGCTGTTTTTT
>TRBV11-3|-|-|TRBJ1-1
CASKRGPNTEAFF
TGTGCCTCAAAACGGGGTCCGAACACTGAAGCTTTCTTT
>TRBV4-1|few|TRBD2|TRBJ2-7
CASSQAGLGYEQYF
TGCGCCAGCAGCCAGGCGGGACTAGGCTACGAGCAGTACTTC
>TRBV2|few|TRBD1|TRBJ1-2
CASSPAYYGTGGRGYTF
TGTGCCAGCAGTCCAGCTTACTACGGGACAGGGGGGCGAGGCTACACCTTC
>TRBV2|-|-|TRBJ1-3
CASSEGKGYAGNTIYF
TGTGCCAGCAGTGAAGGAAAGGGGTACGCTGGAAACACCATATATTTT
>TRBV5-8|-|TRBD1|TRBJ1-5
CASSLVQGVNQPQHF
TGTGCCAGCAGCTTGGTCCAGGGGGTTAATCAGCCCCAGCATTTT
>TRBV5-8|-|-|TRBJ1-5
CASSLRGYNQPQHF
TGTGCCAGCAGCTTGCGAGGGTACAATCAGCCCCAGCATTTT
>TRBV6-2/TRBV6-3|-|TRBD1|TRBJ1-2
CASSRRTGEIYGYTF
TGTGCCAGCAGCCGCAGGACAGGGGAGATCTATGGCTACACCTTC
>TRBV10-1|few|-|TRBJ1-6
CASSERGAGSPLHF
TGCGCCAGCAGTGAACGGGGGGCTGGGTCACCCCTCCACTTT
>TRBV10-3|-|TRBD1|TRBJ1-1
CAISGQGTGTEAFF
TGTGCCATCAGCGGACAGGGGACGGGCACTGAAGCTTTCTTT
>TRBV3-1/TRBV3-2|-|TRBD2|TRBJ2-3
CASSERSGTRPDTQYF
TGTGCCAGCAGCGAACGCTCTGGGACTAGGCCAGATACGCAGTATTTT
>TRBV6-5|-|-|TRBJ1-5
CASSYLGGSQHF
TGTGCCAGCAGTTACCTAGGAGGGTCCCAGCATTTT
>TRBV21-1|-|-|TRBJ2-3
CASSKRRVRHASTDTQYF
TGTGCCAGCAGCAAACGGAGGGTGCGTCACGCTAGCACAGATACGCAGTATTTT
>TRBV7-7|-|TRBD1|TRBJ2-7
CASSPLPGGTRDRSYEQYF
TGTGCCAGCAGCCCACTACCAGGGGGGACCCGGGACAGGTCCTACGAGCAGTACTTC
>TRBV5-4|-|TRBD1|TRBJ2-2
CASSLLQGVRHTGELFF
TGTGCCAGCAGCTTGCTCCAGGGGGTAAGGCACACCGGGGAGCTGTTTTTT
>TRBV9|-|-|TRBJ2-3
CASSVGLGEDTQYF
TGTGCCAGCAGCGTAGGCCTGGGAGAAGATACGCAGTATTTT
>TRBV24-1|once|-|TRBJ2-1
CATSGANYNEQFF
TGTGCCACCAGTGGCGCTAACTACAATGAGCAGTTCTTC
>TRBV12-5|once|TRBD1|TRBJ1-3
CASGEQGAGNTIYF
TGTGCTAGTGGTGAACAGGGGGCGGGAAACACCATATATTTT
>TRBV7-2|-|-|TRBJ2-1
CASSLGPGPHEQFF
TGTGCCAGCAGCTTAGGTCCAGGGCCCCATGAGCAGTTCTTC
>TRBV19|-|-|TRBJ1-5
CASSIWPGNQPQHF
TGTGCCAGTAGTATTTGGCCAGGCAATCAGCCCCAGCATTTT
>TRBV5-1|-|TRBD2|TRBJ2-5
CASSWGQRGQETQYF
TGCGCCAGCAGCTGGGGCCAGCGGGGGCAAGAGACCCAGTACTTC
>TRBV7-9|-|-|TRBJ1-2
CASSPQGRINYGYTF
TGTGCCAGCAGCCCCCAGGGAAGGATAAACTATGGCTACACCTTC
>TRBV12-3/TRBV12-4|-|-|TRBJ1-2
CASSLNTNYGYTF
TGTGCCAGCAGTTTAAACACTAACTATGGCTACACCTTC
>TRBV5-1|-|-|TRBJ1-4
CASSLGGVANEKLFF
TGCGCCAGCAGCTTGGGCGGCGTGGCTAATGAAAAACTGTTTTTT
>TRBV11-2|-|TRBD2|TRBJ2-1
CASSLVSPGGSYNEQFF
TGTGCCAGCAGCTTAGTCTCTCCGGGGGGCTCCTACAATGAGCAGTTCTTC
>TRBV7-2|few|TRBD1|TRBJ2-3
CASSWDRGLTDTQYF
TGTGCCAGCAGCTGGGACAGGGGGCTCACAGATACGCAGTATTTT
>TRBV7-2|-|TRBD1|TRBJ2-7
CASSLRGPGQYYYEQYF
TGTGCCAGCAGCTTACGGGGACCGGGACAGTACTATTACGAGCAGTACTTC
>TRBV5-1|-|TRBD1|TRBJ1-5
CASSPQGDSNQPQHF
TGCGCCAGCAGCCCCCAGGGGGATAGCAATCAGCCCCAGCATTTT
>TRBV12-3/TRBV12-4|once|TRBD1|TRBJ1-2
CASSIQGNYGYTF
TGTGCCAGCAGCATACAGGGGAACTATGGCTACACCTTC
>TRBV7-9|-|-|TRBJ1-1
CASSLYRASTGEAFF
TGTGCCAGCAGCTTATATCGGGCCTCAACGGGGGAAGCTTTCTTT
>TRBV4-3|-|-|TRBJ1-2
CASSQELGRNYGYTF
TGCGCCAGCAGCCAAGAGTTGGGCAGGAACTATGGCTACACCTTC
>TRBV7-2|-|-|TRBJ1-1
CASSLQGMNTEAFF
TGTGCCAGCAGCTTACAGGGGATGAACACTGAAGCTTTCTTT
>TRBV30|-|TRBD2|TRBJ2-5
CAWSPGLAGTETQYF
TGTGCCTGGAGCCCTGGACTAGCGGGAACGGAGACCCAGTACTTC
>TRBV6-4|-|-|TRBJ1-2
CASRADSNYGYTF
TGTGCCAGCAGGGCAGACTCTAACTATGGCTACACCTTC
>TRBV3-1/TRBV3-2|-|-|TRBJ1-2
CASSQQGGGRGYTF
TGTGCCAGCAGCCAGCAGGGAGGGGGACGTGGCTACACCTTC
>TRBV6-6|-|-|TRBJ2-1
CASSLTSRDWQFF
TGTGCCAGCAGCCTGACCAGCCGGGACTGGCAGTTCTTC
>TRBV15|few|TRBD1|TRBJ1-5
CATSRSGTGADNQPQHF
TGTGCCACCAGCCGAAGTGGGACAGGGGCGGATAATCAGCCCCAGCATTTT
>TRBV7-9|-|TRBD1|TRBJ1-1
CASSVFTGGASEAFF
TGTGCCAGCAGCGTCTTTACAGGGGGCGCATCTGAAGCTTTCTTT
>TRBV21-1|-|-|TRBJ2-3
CATNLISTDTQYF
TGTGCCACCAATCTAATAAGCACAGATACGCAGTATTTT
>TRBV14|-|-|TRBJ1-2
CASSQGVVYYTF
TGTGCCAGCAGCCAAGGAGTAGTCTACTACACCTTC
>TRBV19|-|TRBD1|TRBJ2-1
CASRGDRYNEQFF
TGTGCCAGTAGGGGGGACAGGTACAATGAGCAGTTCTTC